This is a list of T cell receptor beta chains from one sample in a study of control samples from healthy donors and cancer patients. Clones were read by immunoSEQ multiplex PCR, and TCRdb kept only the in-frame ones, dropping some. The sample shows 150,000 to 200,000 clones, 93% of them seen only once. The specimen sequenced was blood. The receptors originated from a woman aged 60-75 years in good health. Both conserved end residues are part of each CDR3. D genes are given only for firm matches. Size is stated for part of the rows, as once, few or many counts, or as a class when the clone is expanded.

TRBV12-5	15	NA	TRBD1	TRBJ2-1	CASGGGQGTYNEQFF	TGTGCTAGTGGTGGGGGACAGGGGACATACAATGAGCAGTTCTTC
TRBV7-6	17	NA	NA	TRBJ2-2	CASSSLIGLPNTGELFF	TGTGCCAGCAGCTCCTTGATCGGACTGCCGAACACCGGGGAGCTGTTTTTT
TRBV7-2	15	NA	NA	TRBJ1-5	CASSLVDGGNQPQHF	TGTGCCAGCAGCTTAGTTGACGGGGGGAATCAGCCCCAGCATTTT
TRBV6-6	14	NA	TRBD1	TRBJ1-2	CASSNPDRGQGYTF	TGTGCCAGCAGTAACCCGGACAGGGGGCAAGGCTACACCTTC
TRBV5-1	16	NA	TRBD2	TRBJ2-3	CASSLEAGGVADTQYF	TGCGCCAGCAGCTTGGAAGCGGGGGGTGTGGCAGATACGCAGTATTTT
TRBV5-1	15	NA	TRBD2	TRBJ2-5	CASSLSLAGEETQYF	TGCGCCAGCAGCTTGAGTCTAGCGGGGGAAGAGACCCAGTACTTC
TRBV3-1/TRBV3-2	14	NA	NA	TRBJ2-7	CASSQRTKDNEQYF	TGTGCCAGCAGCCAAAGGACCAAAGACAACGAGCAGTACTTC
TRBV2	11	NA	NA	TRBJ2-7	CASRKEYEQYF	TGTGCCAGCAGGAAGGAATACGAGCAGTACTTC
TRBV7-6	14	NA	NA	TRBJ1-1	CASSKGFWHTEAFF	TGTGCCAGCAGCAAGGGGTTTTGGCACACTGAAGCTTTCTTT
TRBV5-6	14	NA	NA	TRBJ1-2	CASSLGREVGGYTF	TGTGCCAGCAGCTTGGGAAGGGAAGTTGGTGGCTACACCTTC
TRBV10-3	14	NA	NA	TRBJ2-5	CAISESTRGETQYF	TGTGCCATCAGTGAATCTACTAGGGGGGAGACCCAGTACTTC
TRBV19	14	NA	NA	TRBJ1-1	CASSIVTGNTEAFF	TGTGCCAGTAGTATCGTGACAGGGAACACTGAAGCTTTCTTT
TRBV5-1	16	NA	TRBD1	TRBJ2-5	CASSTGQGGAQETQYF	TGCGCCAGCAGCACCGGACAGGGGGGAGCCCAAGAGACCCAGTACTTC
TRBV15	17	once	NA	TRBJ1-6	CATSPSWEGSYNSPLHF	TGTGCCACCAGCCCGAGCTGGGAGGGGTCCTATAATTCACCCCTCCACTTT
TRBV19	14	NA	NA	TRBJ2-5	CASSIGRDQETQYF	TGTGCCAGTAGTATCGGCAGGGACCAAGAGACCCAGTACTTC
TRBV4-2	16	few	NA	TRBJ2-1	CASSQELKKAYNEQFF	TGTGCCAGCAGCCAAGAATTGAAAAAAGCCTACAATGAGCAGTTCTTC
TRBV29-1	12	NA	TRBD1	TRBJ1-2	CSVNTGAGGYTF	TGCAGCGTTAATACAGGGGCTGGTGGCTACACCTTC
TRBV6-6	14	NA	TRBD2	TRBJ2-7	CASIRTSGVYEQYF	TGTGCCAGCATTCGGACTAGCGGGGTCTACGAGCAGTACTTC